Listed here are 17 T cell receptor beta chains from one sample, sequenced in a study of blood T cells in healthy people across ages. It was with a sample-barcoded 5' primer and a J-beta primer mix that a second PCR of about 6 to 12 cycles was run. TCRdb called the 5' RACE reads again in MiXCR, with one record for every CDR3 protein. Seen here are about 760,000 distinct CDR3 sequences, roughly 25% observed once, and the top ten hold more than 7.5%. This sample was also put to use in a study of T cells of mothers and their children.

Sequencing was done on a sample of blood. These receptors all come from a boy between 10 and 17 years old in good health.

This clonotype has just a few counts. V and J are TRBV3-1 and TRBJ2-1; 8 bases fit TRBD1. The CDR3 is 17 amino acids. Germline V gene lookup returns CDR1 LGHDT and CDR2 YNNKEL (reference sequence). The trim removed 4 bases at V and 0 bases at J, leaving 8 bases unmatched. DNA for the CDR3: TGTGCCAGCAGCCCGATATTCACAGGGGGCTCCTACAATGAGCAGTTCTTC. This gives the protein CASSPIFTGGSYNEQFF.

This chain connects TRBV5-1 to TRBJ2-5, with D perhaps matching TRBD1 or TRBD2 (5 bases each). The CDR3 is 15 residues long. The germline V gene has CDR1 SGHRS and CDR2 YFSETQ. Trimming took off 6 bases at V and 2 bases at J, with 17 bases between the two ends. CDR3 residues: CASNFEGRIQETQYF. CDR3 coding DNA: TGCGCCAGCAACTTCGAGGGGAGAATTCAAGAGACCCAGTACTTC. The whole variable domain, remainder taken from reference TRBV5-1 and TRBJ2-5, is KAGVTQTPRYLIKTRGQQVTLSCSPISGHRSVSWYQQTPGQGLQFLFEYFSETQRNKGNFPGRFSGRQFSNSRSEMNVSTLELGDSALYLCASNFEGRIQETQYFGPGTRLLVL.

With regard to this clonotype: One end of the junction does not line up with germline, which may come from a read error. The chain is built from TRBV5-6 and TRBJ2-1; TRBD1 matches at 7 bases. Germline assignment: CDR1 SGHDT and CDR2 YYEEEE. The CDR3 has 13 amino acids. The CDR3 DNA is TGTGCCGGCAGCTTACCGGGACAGAATGAGCAGTTCTTC. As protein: CAGSLPGQNEQFF.

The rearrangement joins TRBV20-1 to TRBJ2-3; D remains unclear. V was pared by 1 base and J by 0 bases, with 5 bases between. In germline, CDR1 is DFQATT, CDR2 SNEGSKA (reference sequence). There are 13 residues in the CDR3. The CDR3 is CSARVPSTDTQYF. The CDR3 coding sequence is TGCAGTGCTAGAGTCCCTAGCACAGATACGCAGTATTTT.

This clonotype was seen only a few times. The CDR3 here is CASPRSPETQYF. The CDR3 nucleotides read TGTGCCAGCCCGCGGTCACCAGAGACCCAGTACTTC. V gene TRBV14 combines with J gene TRBJ2-5; D is unclear. CDR1 and CDR2 from the germline V gene are SGHDN and FVKESK. V was trimmed by 8 bases and J by 4 bases, leaving 11 bases between them. There are 12 residues in the CDR3.

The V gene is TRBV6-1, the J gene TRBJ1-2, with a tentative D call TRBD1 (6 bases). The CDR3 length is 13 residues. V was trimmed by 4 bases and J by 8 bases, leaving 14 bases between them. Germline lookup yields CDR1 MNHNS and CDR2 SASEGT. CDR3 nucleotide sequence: TGTGCCAGCAGTGGAACCTACAGGGTCGGCTACACCTTC. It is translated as CASSGTYRVGYTF.

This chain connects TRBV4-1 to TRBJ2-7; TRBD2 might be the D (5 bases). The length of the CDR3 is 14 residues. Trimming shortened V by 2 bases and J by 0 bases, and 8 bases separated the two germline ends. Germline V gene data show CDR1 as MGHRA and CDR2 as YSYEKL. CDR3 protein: CASSQMGSSYEQYF. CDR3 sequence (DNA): TGCGCCAGCAGCCAAATGGGGAGCTCCTACGAGCAGTACTTC.

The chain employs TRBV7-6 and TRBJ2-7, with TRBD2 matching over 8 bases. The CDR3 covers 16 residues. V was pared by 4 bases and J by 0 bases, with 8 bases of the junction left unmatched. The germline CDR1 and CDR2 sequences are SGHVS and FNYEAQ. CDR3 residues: CASSSLAGGRSYEQYF. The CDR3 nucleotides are TGTGCCAGCAGCTCACTGGCGGGAGGCCGCTCCTACGAGCAGTACTTC.

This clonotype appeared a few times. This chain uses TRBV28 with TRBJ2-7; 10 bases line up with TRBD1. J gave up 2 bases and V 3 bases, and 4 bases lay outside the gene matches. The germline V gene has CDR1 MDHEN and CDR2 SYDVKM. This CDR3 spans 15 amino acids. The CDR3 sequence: CASSLGQGLAYEQYF. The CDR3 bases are TGTGCCAGCAGTTTGGGACAGGGGCTTGCCTACGAGCAGTACTTC. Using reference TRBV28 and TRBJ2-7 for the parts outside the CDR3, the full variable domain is DVKVTQSSRYLVKRTGEKVFLECVQDMDHENMFWYRQDPGLGLRLIYFSYDVKMKEKGDIPEGYSVSREKKERFSLILESASTNQTSMYLCASSLGQGLAYEQYFGPGTRLTVT.

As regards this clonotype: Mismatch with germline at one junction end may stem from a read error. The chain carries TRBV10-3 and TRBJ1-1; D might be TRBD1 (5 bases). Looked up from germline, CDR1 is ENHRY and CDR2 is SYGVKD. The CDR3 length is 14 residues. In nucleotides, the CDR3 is TGTGCCAACAGTGGCAGGGAGGGAAGGACTGAAGCTTTCTTT. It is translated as CANSGREGRTEAFF.

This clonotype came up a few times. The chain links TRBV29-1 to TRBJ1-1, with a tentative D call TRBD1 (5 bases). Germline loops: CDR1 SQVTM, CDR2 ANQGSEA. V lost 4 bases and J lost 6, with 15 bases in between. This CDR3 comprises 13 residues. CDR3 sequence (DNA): TGCAGCGTTGGTCGGGGGGTCGGGCCTGAAGCTTTCTTT. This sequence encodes CSVGRGVGPEAFF.

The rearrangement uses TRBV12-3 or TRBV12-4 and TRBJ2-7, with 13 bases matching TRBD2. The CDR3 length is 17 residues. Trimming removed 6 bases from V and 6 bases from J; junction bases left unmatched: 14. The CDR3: CASRLHGLAGDRTEQYF. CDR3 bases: TGTGCCAGCAGACTTCACGGACTAGCGGGAGATAGGACCGAGCAGTACTTC.

CDR3 loop: CASSLSAAVYRGSTEAFF. The CDR3 region has the DNA TGTGCCAGCAGCCTTTCTGCGGCCGTCTATCGTGGGAGCACTGAAGCTTTCTTT. V usage is TRBV4-2 and J usage is TRBJ1-1; D unresolved. Trimming took off 4 bases at V and 4 bases at J, with 25 bases between the two ends. The CDR3 runs to 18 residues. Germline V CDR1 and CDR2: LGHNA, YNFKEQ.

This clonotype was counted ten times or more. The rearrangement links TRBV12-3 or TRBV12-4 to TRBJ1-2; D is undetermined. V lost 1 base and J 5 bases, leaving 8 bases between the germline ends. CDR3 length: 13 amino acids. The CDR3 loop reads CASSLGQTYGYTF. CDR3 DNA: TGTGCCAGCAGTTTAGGGCAGACTTATGGCTACACCTTC.

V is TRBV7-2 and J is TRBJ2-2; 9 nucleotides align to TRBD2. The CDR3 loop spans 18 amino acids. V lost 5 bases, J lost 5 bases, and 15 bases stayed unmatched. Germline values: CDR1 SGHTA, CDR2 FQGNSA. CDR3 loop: CASSLPRAGGGVTGELFF. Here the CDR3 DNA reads TGTGCCAGCAGCCTGCCTCGGGCGGGAGGGGGTGTTACCGGGGAGCTGTTTTTT.

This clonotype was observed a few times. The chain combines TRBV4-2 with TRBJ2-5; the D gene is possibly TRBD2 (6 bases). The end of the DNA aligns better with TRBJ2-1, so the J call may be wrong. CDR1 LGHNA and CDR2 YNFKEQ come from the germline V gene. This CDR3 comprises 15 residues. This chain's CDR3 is CASSPTGDQINEQFF. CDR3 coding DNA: TGTGCCAGCAGCCCCACGGGAGACCAAATAAATGAGCAGTTCTTC.

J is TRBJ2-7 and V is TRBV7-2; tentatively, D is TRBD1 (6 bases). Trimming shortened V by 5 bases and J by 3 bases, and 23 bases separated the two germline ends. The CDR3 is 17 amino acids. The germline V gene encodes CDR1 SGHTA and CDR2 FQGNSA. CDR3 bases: TGTGCCAGCAGCCCCGTGGCAGGGGCCAACCCATTCTACGAGCAGTACTTC. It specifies CASSPVAGANPFYEQYF. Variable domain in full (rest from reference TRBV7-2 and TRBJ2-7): GAGVSQSPSNKVTEKGKDVELRCDPISGHTALYWYRQSLGQGLEFLIYFQGNSAPDKSGLPSDRFSAERTGGSVSTLTIQRTQQEDSAVYLCASSPVAGANPFYEQYFGPGTRLTVT.